This TCR beta chain originates from a study of CXCR3-negative and CXCR3-positive naive CD8 T cells. The study made its TRB cDNA libraries by 5' RACE, adding UMI labels. TCRdb reanalyzed the 5' RACE reads, giving one entry per CDR3 protein sequence and no DNA. The sample totals approximately 70,000 distinct CDR3 sequences. Whole-study findings and limits: Within a donor, both naive subsets shared TRBV-TRBJ usage, unlike memory cells. CXCR3-positive naive cells carried more hydrophobic TRB CDR3s than CXCR3-negative ones. From TRB CDR3 properties, TCR strength was inferred; surface CD5 did not differ between naive subsets. In cryopreserved cells, CXCR3 expression partially decreased, and fresh PBMCs were used in most assays.

Germline CDR1 MDHEN, CDR2 SYDVKM. This CDR3 is built from 14 residues. Regarding this clonotype: The target antigen is unknown.

The sample was naive CXCR3- CD8+ T cells from blood. Noted subset: CD45RO-CCR7+CD27+CD95- naive CD8+ T cells lacking CXCR3 (TNR3-). This clonotype originated in a human donor in good health. Some clones in this sample may be carry-over from other donors' samples. The V call is TRBV28, the J call TRBJ2-2; with no DNA, the TCRdb D assignment of TRBD1 cannot be verified. This chain's CDR3 is CASSQQGFTGELFF. The variable domain in full, with the rest retrieved from reference TRBV28 and TRBJ2-2, is DVKVTQSSRYLVKRTGEKVFLECVQDMDHENMFWYRQDPGLGLRLIYFSYDVKMKEKGDIPEGYSVSREKKERFSLILESASTNQTSMYLCASSQQGFTGELFFGEGSRLTVL.